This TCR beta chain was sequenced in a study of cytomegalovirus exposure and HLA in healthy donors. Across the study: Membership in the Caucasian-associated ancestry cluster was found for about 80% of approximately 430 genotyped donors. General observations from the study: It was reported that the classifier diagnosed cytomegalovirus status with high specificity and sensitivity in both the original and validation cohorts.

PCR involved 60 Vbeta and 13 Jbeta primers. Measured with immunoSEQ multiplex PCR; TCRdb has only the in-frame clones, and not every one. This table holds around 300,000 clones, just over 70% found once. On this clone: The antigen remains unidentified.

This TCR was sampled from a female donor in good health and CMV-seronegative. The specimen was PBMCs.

This CDR3 is CASSVVRTTNYGYTF. CDR3 DNA: TGTGCCAGCAGTGTCGTCAGGACTACTAACTATGGCTACACCTTC. V and J are TRBV6-1 and TRBJ1-2, with unresolved D. V lost 4 bases and J lost 0, with 12 bases in between. CDR3 length: 15 residues. The germline V gene has CDR1 MNHNS and CDR2 SASEGT.